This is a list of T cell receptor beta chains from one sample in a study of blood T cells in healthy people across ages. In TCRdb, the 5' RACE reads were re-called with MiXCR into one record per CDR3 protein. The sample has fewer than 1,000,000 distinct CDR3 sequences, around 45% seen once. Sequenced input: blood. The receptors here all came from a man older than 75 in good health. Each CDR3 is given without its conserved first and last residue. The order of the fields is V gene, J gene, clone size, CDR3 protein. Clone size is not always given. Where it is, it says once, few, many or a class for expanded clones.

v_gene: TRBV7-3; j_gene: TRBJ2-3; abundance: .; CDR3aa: ASSFLAGASTDTQY
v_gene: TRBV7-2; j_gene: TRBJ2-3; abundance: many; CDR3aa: ASSLAGGVDTQY
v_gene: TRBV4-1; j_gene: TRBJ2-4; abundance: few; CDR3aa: ASSQEGQGVAKNIQY
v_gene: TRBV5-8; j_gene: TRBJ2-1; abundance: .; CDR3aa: ASSPAPLSLNNEQF
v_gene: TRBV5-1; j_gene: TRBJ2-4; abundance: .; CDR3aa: ASSGLAGVAKNIQY
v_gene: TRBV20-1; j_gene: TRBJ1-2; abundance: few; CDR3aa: SARDNFGGTYGYT
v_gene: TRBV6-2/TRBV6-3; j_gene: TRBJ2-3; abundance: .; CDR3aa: ASFSTGGVTDTQY
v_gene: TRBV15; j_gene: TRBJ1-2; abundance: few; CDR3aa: ATSSSSQGARGYT
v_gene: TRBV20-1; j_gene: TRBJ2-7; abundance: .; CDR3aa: SASQGAVFYEQY
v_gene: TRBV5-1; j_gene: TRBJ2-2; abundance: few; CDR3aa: ASSLMGGRTGELF
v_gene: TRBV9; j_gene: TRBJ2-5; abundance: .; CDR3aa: ASSVRGSGGESQY
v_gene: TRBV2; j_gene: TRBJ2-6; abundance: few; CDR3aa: ASSATGGETGANVLT
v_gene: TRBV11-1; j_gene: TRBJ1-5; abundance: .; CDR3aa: ASSMGLESNQPQH
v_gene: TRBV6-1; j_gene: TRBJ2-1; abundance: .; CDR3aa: ASSPIFRGYNEQF
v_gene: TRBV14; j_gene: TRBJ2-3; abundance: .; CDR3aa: ASSQTLGGSDTQY
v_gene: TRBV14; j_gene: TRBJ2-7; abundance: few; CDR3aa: ASSQGLLSYEQY
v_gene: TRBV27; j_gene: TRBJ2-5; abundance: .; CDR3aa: ASSSGAGKETQY
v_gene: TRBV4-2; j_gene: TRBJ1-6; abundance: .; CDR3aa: ASSQEDRNSPPH
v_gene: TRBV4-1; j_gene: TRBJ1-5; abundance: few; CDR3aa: ASSHNGMPNQPQH
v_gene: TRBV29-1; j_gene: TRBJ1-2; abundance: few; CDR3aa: SVGGQGNYGYT
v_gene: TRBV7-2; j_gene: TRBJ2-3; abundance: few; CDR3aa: ASKRTSSSTDTQY
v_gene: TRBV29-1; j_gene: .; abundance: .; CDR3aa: SVDTGGTGETQY
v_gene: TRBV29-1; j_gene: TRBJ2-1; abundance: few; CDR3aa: SVEVGTYNEQF
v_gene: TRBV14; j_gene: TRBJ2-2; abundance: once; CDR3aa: ASSQDIILTGHTGELF
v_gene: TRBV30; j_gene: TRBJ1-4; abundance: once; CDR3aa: ARSVRPAANEKLF
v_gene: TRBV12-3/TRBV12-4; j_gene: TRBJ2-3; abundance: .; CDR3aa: ASSRGFTQY
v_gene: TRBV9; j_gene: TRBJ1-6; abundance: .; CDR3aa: ASSGGQGNPPLH
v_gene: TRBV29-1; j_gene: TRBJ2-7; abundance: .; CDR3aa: SAKGGGRYEQY
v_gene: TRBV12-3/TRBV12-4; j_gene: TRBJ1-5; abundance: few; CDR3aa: ASSIQGFGQPQH
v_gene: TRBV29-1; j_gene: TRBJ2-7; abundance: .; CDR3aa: SVKVRASEQY
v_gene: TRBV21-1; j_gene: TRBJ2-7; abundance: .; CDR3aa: ASSGRSLAGLGYEQY
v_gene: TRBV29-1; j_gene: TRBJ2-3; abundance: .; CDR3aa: SVETGAQDTQY
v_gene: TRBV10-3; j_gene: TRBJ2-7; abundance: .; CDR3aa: AITPRREFYEQY
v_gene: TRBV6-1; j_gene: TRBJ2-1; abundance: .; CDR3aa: ASSVRTLYNEQF
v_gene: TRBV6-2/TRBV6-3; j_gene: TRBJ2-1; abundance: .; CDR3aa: ASSSSATPPYNEQF
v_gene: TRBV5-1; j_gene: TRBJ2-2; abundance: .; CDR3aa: ASRDRLAGTGELF
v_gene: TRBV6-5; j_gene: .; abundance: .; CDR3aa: ASSLRDRGFEQY
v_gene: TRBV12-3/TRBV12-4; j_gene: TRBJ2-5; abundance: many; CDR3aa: ASSFRDRGETQY
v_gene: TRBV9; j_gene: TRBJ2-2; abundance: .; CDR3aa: ASSEGTVIRTAGELF
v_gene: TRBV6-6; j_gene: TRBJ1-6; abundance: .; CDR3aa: ASSDSQGAPSPLH
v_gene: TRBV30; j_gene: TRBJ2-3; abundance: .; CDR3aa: AWSEGTGVPDTQY
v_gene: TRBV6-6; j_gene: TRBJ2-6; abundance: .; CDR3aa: ASRPTGRNSGANVLT
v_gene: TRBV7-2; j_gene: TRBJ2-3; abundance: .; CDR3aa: ARIIAGEVTDTQY
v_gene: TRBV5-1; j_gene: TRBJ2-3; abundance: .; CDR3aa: ASSLQDREADTQY
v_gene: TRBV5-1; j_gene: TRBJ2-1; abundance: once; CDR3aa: ASSLRTPYEQF
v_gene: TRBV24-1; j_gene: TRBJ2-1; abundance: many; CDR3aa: ATSDRDRGDNEQF
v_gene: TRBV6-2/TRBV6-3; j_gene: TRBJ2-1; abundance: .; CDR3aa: ASSLQEGLGEQF
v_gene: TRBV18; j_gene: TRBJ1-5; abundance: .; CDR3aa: ASSPTGDQPQH
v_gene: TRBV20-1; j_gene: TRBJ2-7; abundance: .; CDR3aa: SAPTGTGTYEQY